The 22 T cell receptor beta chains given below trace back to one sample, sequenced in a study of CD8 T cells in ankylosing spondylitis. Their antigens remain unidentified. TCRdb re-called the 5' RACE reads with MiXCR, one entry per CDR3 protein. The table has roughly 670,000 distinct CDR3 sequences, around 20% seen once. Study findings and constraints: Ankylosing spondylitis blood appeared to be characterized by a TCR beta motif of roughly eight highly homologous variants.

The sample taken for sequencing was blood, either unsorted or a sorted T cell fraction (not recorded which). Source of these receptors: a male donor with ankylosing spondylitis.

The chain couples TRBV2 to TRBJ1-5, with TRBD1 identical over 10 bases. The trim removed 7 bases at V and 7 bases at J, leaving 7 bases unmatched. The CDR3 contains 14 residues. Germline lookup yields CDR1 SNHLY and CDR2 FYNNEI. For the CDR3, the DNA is TGTGCCAGCAAGGGGGGGACAGGGGACCAGCCCCAGCATTTT. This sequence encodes CASKGGTGDQPQHF.

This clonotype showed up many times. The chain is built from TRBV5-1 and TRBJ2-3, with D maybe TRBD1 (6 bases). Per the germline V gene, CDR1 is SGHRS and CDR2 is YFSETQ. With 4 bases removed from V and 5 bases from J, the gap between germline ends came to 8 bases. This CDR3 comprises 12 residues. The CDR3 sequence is CASSVGGDTQYF. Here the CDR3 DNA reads TGCGCCAGCAGCGTAGGGGGAGATACGCAGTATTTT.

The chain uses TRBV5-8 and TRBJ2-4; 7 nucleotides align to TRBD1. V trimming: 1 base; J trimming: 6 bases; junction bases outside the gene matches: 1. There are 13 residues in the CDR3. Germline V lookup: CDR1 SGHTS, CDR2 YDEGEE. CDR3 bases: TGTGCCAGCAGCTTGAGGGACAGAAACATTCAGTACTTC. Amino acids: CASSLRDRNIQYF.

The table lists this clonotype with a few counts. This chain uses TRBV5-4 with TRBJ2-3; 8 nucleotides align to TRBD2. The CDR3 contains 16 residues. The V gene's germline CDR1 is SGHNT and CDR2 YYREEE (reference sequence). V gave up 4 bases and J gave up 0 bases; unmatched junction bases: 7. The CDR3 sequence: CASSGSSGTSTDTQYF. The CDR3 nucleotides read TGTGCCAGCAGCGGAAGTAGCGGGACAAGCACAGATACGCAGTATTTT.

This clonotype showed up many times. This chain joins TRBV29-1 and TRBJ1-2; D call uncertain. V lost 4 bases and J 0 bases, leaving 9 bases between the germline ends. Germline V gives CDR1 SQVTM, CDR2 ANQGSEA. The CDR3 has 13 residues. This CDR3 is CSVGNTANYGYTF. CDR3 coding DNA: TGCAGCGTTGGGAACACCGCTAACTATGGCTACACCTTC. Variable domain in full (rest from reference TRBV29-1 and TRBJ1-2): SAVISQKPSRDICQRGTSLTIQCQVDSQVTMMFWYRQQPGQSLTLIATANQGSEATYESGFVIDKFPISRPNLTFSTLTVSNMSPEDSSIYLCSVGNTANYGYTFGSGTRLTVV.

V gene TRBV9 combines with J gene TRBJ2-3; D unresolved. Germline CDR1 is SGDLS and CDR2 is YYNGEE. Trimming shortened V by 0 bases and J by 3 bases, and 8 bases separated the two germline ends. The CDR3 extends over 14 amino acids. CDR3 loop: CASSVDLVTDTQYF. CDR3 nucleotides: TGTGCCAGCAGCGTAGATCTAGTTACAGATACGCAGTATTTT.

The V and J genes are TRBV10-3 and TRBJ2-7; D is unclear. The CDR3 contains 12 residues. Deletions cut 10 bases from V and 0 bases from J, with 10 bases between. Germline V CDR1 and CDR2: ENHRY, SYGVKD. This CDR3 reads CATTPDSYEQYF. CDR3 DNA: TGTGCCACAACTCCGGACTCCTACGAGCAGTACTTC.

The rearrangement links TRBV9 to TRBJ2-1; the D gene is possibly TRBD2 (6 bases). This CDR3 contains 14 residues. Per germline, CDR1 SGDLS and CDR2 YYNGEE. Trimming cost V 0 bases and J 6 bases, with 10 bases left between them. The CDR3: CASSVDGGTNEQFF. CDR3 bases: TGTGCCAGCAGCGTAGATGGAGGGACCAATGAGCAGTTCTTC.

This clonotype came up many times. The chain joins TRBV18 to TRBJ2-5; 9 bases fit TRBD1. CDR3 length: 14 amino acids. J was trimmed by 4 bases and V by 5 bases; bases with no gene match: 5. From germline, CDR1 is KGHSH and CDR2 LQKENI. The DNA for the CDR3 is TGTGCCAGCTCAATGGGACAGGGCGGAGAGACCCAGTACTTC. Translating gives CASSMGQGGETQYF.

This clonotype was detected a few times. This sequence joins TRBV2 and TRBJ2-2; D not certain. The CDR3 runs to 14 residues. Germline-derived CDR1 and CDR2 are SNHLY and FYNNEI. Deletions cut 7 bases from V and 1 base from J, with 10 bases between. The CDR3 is CASMLQQNTGELFF. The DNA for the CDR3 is TGTGCCAGCATGCTACAGCAGAACACCGGGGAGCTGTTTTTT.

CDR3 nucleotide sequence: TGTGCCAGCAGCTTAGATAAGGGTGTAAAACTGTTTTTT. The encoded protein is CASSLDKGVKLFF. The chain is built from TRBV7-2 and TRBJ1-4; D uncertain. The ends were cut back, 1 base at V and 10 bases at J, with 10 bases in the middle. CDR3 length equals 13 residues. Per the germline V gene, CDR1 is SGHTA and CDR2 is FQGNSA.

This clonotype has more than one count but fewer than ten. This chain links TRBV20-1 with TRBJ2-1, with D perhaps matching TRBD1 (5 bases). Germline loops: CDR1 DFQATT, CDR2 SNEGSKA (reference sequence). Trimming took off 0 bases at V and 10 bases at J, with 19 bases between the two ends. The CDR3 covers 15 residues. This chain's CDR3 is CSARDVGASLEEQFF. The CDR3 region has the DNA TGCAGTGCTAGAGATGTAGGGGCCTCGTTAGAGGAGCAGTTCTTC.

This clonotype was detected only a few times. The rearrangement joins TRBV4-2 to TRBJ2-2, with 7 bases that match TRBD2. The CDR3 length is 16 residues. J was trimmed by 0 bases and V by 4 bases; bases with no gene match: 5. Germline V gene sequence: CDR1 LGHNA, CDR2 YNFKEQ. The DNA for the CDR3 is TGTGCCAGCAGCCTCACTAGCGTCACGAACACCGGGGAGCTGTTTTTT. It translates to CASSLTSVTNTGELFF.

The CDR3 loop reads CASSPYDRDTGELFF. CDR3 coding DNA: TGTGCCAGCAGCCCCTATGACAGGGACACCGGGGAGCTGTTTTTT. This sequence joins TRBV5-4 and TRBJ2-2; 7 nucleotides align to TRBD1. The CDR3 loop spans 15 amino acids. The trim removed 4 bases at V and 3 bases at J, leaving 6 bases unmatched. CDR1 and CDR2 from the germline V gene are SGHNT and YYREEE (reference sequence).

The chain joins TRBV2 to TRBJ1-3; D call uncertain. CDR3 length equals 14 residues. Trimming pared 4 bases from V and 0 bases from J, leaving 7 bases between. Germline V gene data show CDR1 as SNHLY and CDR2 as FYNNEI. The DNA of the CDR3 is TGTGCCAGCAGTGGGCAGAACTCTGGAAACACCATATATTTT. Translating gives CASSGQNSGNTIYF.

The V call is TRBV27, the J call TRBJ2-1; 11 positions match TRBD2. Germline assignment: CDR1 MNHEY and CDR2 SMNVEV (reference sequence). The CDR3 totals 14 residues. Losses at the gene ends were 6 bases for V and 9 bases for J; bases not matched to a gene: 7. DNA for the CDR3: TGTGCCAGCAGCTTGGGACTAGCGGAAGCTGAGCAGTTCTTC. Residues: CASSLGLAEAEQFF.

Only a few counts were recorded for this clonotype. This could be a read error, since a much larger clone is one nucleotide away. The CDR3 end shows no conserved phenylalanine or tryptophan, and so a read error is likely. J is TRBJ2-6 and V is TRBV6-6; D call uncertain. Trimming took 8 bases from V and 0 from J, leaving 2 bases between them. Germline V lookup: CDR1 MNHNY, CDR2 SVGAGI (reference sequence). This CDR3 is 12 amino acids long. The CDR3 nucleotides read TGTGCCAGCTACTCTGGGGCCAACGTCCTGACTTCC. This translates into CASYSGANVLTS.

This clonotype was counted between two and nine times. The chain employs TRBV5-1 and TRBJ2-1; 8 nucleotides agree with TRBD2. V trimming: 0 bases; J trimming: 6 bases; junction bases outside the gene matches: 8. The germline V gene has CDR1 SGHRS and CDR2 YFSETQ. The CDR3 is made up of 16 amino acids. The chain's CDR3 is CASSLVGGDFSNEQFF. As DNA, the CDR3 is TGCGCCAGCAGCTTGGTCGGGGGGGATTTCTCCAATGAGCAGTTCTTC.

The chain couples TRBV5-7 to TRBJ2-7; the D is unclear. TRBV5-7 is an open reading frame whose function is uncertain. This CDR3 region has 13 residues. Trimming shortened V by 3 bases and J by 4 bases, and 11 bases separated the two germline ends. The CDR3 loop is CASSSKQSYEQYF. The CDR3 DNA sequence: TGTGCCAGCAGCTCAAAACAGTCATACGAGCAGTACTTC.

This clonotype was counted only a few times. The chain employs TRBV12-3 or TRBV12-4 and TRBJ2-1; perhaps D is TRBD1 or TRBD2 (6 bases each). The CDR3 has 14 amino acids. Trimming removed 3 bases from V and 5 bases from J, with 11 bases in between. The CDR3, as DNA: TGTGCCAGCAGTTTCTGGGGGGCTCACAATGAGCAGTTCTTC. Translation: CASSFWGAHNEQFF.

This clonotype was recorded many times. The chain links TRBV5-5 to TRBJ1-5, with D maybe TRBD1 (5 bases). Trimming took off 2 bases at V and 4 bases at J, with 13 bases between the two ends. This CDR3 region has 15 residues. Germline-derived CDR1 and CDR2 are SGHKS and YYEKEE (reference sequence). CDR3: CASSFGRAGNQPQHF. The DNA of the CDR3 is TGTGCCAGCAGCTTTGGGCGGGCAGGGAATCAGCCCCAGCATTTT. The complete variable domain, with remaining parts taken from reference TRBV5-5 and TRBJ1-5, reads DAGVTQSPTHLIKTRGQQVTLRCSPISGHKSVSWYQQVLGQGPQFIFQYYEKEERGRGNFPDRFSARQFPNYSSELNVNALLLGDSALYLCASSFGRAGNQPQHFGDGTRLSIL.

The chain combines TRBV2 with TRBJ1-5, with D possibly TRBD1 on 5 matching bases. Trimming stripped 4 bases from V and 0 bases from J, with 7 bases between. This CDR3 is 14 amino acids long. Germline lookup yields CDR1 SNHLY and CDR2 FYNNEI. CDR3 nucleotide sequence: TGTGCCAGCAGTGGACAGATTAGCAATCAGCCCCAGCATTTT. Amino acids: CASSGQISNQPQHF.